These 21 T cell receptor beta chains were sequenced from one sample in a study of T cells in Graves' hyperthyroidism and ophthalmopathy. Amplification yielded TCR beta CDR3 regions, with RNA transcripts as the source. The HTBI primer set drove a first-round RT-PCR of the TCR CDR3. TCRdb reprocessed the multiplex PCR reads with MiXCR, giving one entry per CDR3 protein. The top ten hold about a fifth of the sample, which has around 380,000 distinct CDR3 sequences, roughly 12% seen once. The sequenced sample consisted of blood. These receptor sequences come from a man aged 25-45 years with Graves' hyperthyroidism that later progressed to Graves' ophthalmopathy.

This rearrangement joins TRBV30 to TRBJ2-2, with D perhaps TRBD2 (5 bases). V was clipped by 2 bases and J by 7 bases, with 14 bases between them. The CDR3 consists of 14 residues. CDR1 GTSNPN and CDR2 SVGIG come from the germline V gene (reference sequence). CDR3 sequence: CAWSHLAAVGELFF. For the CDR3, the DNA is TGTGCCTGGAGTCACCTGGCAGCGGTCGGGGAGCTGTTTTTT. Filled out from reference TRBV30 and TRBJ2-2, the complete variable domain reads SQTIHQWPATLVQPVGSPLSLECTVEGTSNPNLYWYRQAAGRGLQLLFYSVGIGQISSEVPQNLSASRPQDRQFILSSKKLLLSDSGFYLCAWSHLAAVGELFFGEGSRLTVL.

In the case of this clonotype: An end of the junction does not agree with germline; a read error may underlie this. The chain combines TRBV7-2 with TRBJ2-5, with D unclear. There are 11 residues in the CDR3. Germline V lookup: CDR1 SGHTA, CDR2 FQGNSA. The CDR3 sequence: CASSNQEAQYF. CDR3 bases: TGTGCCAGCAGCAACCAAGAGGCCCAGTACTTC.

The sample holds many counts of this clonotype. The V gene is TRBV11-2, the J gene TRBJ2-7; 9 nucleotides match TRBD1. Germline lookup yields CDR1 SGHAT and CDR2 FQNNGV. The CDR3 runs 13 residues. V shed 4 bases and J 7 bases; nucleotides not matched to a gene: 5. The CDR3 bases are TGTGCCAGCAGCTCACGACAGGGGGGGGAGCAGTACTTC. Amino acid sequence: CASSSRQGGEQYF. Full variable domain (outside the CDR3, taken from reference TRBV11-2 and TRBJ2-7): EAGVAQSPRYKIIEKRQSVAFWCNPISGHATLYWYQQILGQGPKLLIQFQNNGVVDDSQLPKDRFSAERLKGVDSTLKIQPAKLEDSAVYLCASSSRQGGEQYFGPGTRLTVT.

This clonotype was seen repeatedly, ten times or more. The rearrangement joins TRBV6-1 to TRBJ1-1; D is unresolved. Germline V gives CDR1 MNHNS, CDR2 SASEGT. The CDR3 sequence is 14 residues long. V lost 6 bases and J 1 base, leaving 12 bases between the germline ends. The chain's CDR3 is CASRPRNQNTEAFF. In DNA, the CDR3 is TGTGCCAGCAGACCGAGGAACCAGAACACTGAAGCTTTCTTT.

This clonotype has at least ten counts. The J gene is TRBJ2-5, the V gene TRBV28; D not resolved. The CDR3 runs to 13 residues. Germline values: CDR1 MDHEN, CDR2 SYDVKM. The ends were cut back, 8 bases at V and 3 bases at J, with 13 bases in the middle. CDR3 region: CASFDLGEETQYF. For the CDR3, the DNA is TGTGCCAGCTTCGACTTGGGCGAAGAGACCCAGTACTTC.

This clonotype was observed at least ten times. The chain combines TRBV7-9 with TRBJ2-5, with D tentatively TRBD1 (6 bases). The germline V and J ends were trimmed by 4 bases and 2 bases, with 11 bases remaining between them. CDR3 length: 14 amino acids. CDR1 is SEHNR and CDR2 is FQNEAQ in the germline V gene (reference sequence). CDR3 in amino acids: CASSYRDIQETQYF. CDR3 DNA sequence: TGTGCCAGCAGCTACCGGGACATACAAGAGACCCAGTACTTC.

This clonotype was observed many times. The chain is built from TRBV5-1 and TRBJ2-1; D is undetermined. V shed 4 bases and J shed 7 bases, with 9 bases lying between them. The germline V gene has CDR1 SGHRS and CDR2 YFSETQ. The CDR3 has 12 residues. DNA of the CDR3: TGCGCCAGCAGCACCCAGCTGAATGAGCAGTTCTTC. Its translation: CASSTQLNEQFF.

The chain carries TRBV28 and TRBJ1-2; D remains unclear. Trimming cost V 2 bases and J 6 bases, with 10 bases left between them. Germline CDR1 and CDR2: MDHEN and SYDVKM. The CDR3 length is 13 residues. CDR3 DNA: TGTGCCAGCAGTTTACTCGTCGGACATGGCTACACCTTC. This codes for CASSLLVGHGYTF.

With respect to this clonotype: With a much larger clone just one base away, this may be a read error. The V call is TRBV2, the J call TRBJ2-5; D possibly corresponds to TRBD2 (7 bases). This CDR3 is 14 amino acids long. The germline V gene has CDR1 SNHLY and CDR2 FYNNEI. CDR3 sequence reads: CASSDVGGQEAQYF. CDR3 nucleotides: TGTGCCAGCAGTGACGTGGGGGGGCAAGAGGCCCAGTACTTC.

This clonotype showed up many times. CDR3: CASSYRTMNTEAFF. DNA of the CDR3: TGTGCCAGCAGTTACAGGACCATGAACACTGAAGCTTTCTTT. V usage is TRBV6-6 and J usage is TRBJ1-1; D not certain. This CDR3 is built from 14 residues. The germline V gene has CDR1 MNHNY and CDR2 SVGAGI (reference sequence). The germline V and J ends were trimmed by 2 bases and 0 bases, with 7 bases remaining between them.

The rearrangement joins TRBV19 to TRBJ1-5, with 7 positions matching TRBD1. This CDR3 region has 15 residues. The V and J ends lost 3 bases and 3 bases, in that order; junction bases with no gene match: 5. The V gene's germline CDR1 is LNHDA and CDR2 SQIVND (reference sequence). CDR3 coding DNA: TGTGCCAGTAGTATGTTCAGGGGGTCCAATCAGCCCCAGCATTTT. Translation gives CASSMFRGSNQPQHF.

The chain carries TRBV14 and TRBJ2-7; TRBD1 aligns across 8 bases. The CDR3 sequence is 13 residues long. V lost 6 bases, J lost 7 bases, and 8 bases stayed unmatched. Germline V CDR1 and CDR2: SGHDN, FVKESK. The chain's CDR3 is CASSYQGALEQYF. DNA of the CDR3: TGTGCCAGCAGTTACCAGGGGGCGCTGGAGCAGTACTTC. Full variable domain (remainder filled in from reference TRBV14 and TRBJ2-7): EAGVTQFPSHSVIEKGQTVTLRCDPISGHDNLYWYRRVMGKEIKFLLHFVKESKQDESGMPNNRFLAERTGGTYSTLKVQPAELEDSGVYFCASSYQGALEQYFGPGTRLTVT.

This clonotype was observed a few times. This chain uses TRBV5-1 with TRBJ2-6, with 7 bases identical to TRBD1. After removal of 0 bases from V and 0 bases from J, the junction contained 12 bases not matched to a gene. CDR3 length: 20 residues. CDR1 SGHRS and CDR2 YFSETQ come from the germline V gene. The CDR3 nucleotides are TGCGCCAGCAGCTTGGAGGGAACAGGGGCCTCTTTCTCTGGGGCCAACGTCCTGACTTTC. Amino acids: CASSLEGTGASFSGANVLTF.

In this sample, this clonotype turned up a few times. This chain joins TRBV12-3 or TRBV12-4 and TRBJ1-5; unclear D gene. V was shortened by 6 bases and J by 2 bases, with 8 bases between the two germline ends. The CDR3 consists of 13 residues. The CDR3 bases are TGTGCCAGCAGAGGGCGGGGCAATCAGCCCCAGCATTTT. This codes for CASRGRGNQPQHF.

Worth noting for this clonotype: Possible read error: a much larger clone is one base away. This chain joins TRBV7-9 and TRBJ2-5; the D is unclear. This CDR3 is 17 amino acids long. Germline V lookup: CDR1 SEHNR, CDR2 FQNEAQ (reference sequence). CDR3 in amino acids: CAGSSKSLGPSQETQYF. Written as DNA, the CDR3 is TGTGCCGGCAGCAGTAAAAGCCTTGGGCCGTCCCAAGAGACCCAGTACTTC.

This clonotype came up a few times. The chain uses TRBV6-2 or TRBV6-3 and TRBJ2-3, with D perhaps TRBD2 (6 bases). V was shortened by 4 bases and J by 6 bases, with 17 bases between the two germline ends. Germline CDR1 and CDR2: MNHEY and SVGEGT. This CDR3 comprises 15 residues. CDR3 DNA sequence: TGTGCCAGCAGTTCCATAGCGGTGGTGAGGGATACGCAGTATTTT. The encoded protein is CASSSIAVVRDTQYF.

Ten or more counts support this clonotype. The chain recombines TRBV18 with TRBJ1-1; D is unclear. CDR3 length equals 14 residues. From germline, CDR1 is KGHSH and CDR2 LQKENI. V was pared by 2 bases and J by 0 bases, with 7 bases between. CDR3 loop: CASSPRRLNTEAFF. The CDR3 nucleotides read TGTGCCAGCTCACCAAGACGGTTGAACACTGAAGCTTTCTTT.

This clonotype has more than one count but fewer than ten. The V call is TRBV11-3, the J call TRBJ2-5; 10 nucleotides match TRBD1. V lost 4 bases and J lost 4; bases outside the gene matches: 6. CDR1 is SGHNT, CDR2 YENEEA, per germline. CDR3 size: 15 residues. The CDR3 reads CASSYGTGVGETQYF. The CDR3, as DNA: TGTGCCAGCAGCTACGGGACAGGGGTAGGAGAGACCCAGTACTTC.

At least ten counts were recorded for this clonotype. The V and J genes are TRBV7-9 and TRBJ2-2; TRBD2 agrees at 9 bases. J was trimmed by 5 bases and V by 5 bases; bases with no gene match: 3. CDR3 size: 14 residues. Germline V gives CDR1 SEHNR, CDR2 FQNEAQ (reference sequence). The CDR3 here is CASSGTSGTGELFF. The DNA of the CDR3 is TGTGCCAGCAGCGGAACTAGCGGGACCGGGGAGCTGTTTTTT. The full variable domain, completed using reference TRBV7-9 and TRBJ2-2, is DTGVSQNPRHKITKRGQNVTFRCDPISEHNRLYWYRQTLGQGPEFLTYFQNEAQLEKSRLLSDRFSAERPKGSFSTLEIQRTEQGDSAMYLCASSGTSGTGELFFGEGSRLTVL.

This clonotype was seen ten or more times. The chain is built from TRBV28 and TRBJ1-5; tentatively, D is TRBD1 (5 bases). The CDR3 has 15 amino acids. Deletions cut 5 bases from V and 3 bases from J, with 14 bases between. CDR1 is MDHEN and CDR2 is SYDVKM in the germline V gene. The CDR3 here is CASSPWGVNNQPQHF. Written as DNA, the CDR3 is TGTGCCAGCAGTCCCTGGGGGGTGAACAATCAGCCCCAGCATTTT.

This clonotype came up many times. V gene TRBV2 combines with J gene TRBJ2-1; 10 bases match TRBD2. Germline CDR1 SNHLY, CDR2 FYNNEI. Unmatched junction bases numbered 7, after V lost 8 bases and J lost 0 bases. CDR3 length: 16 amino acids. The DNA for the CDR3 is TGTGCCAGCGACACTAGCGGGGCGAGCTCCTACAATGAGCAGTTCTTC. Its translation: CASDTSGASSYNEQFF. Together with reference TRBV2 and TRBJ2-1, the CDR3 gives the full variable domain: EPEVTQTPSHQVTQMGQEVILRCVPISNHLYFYWYRQILGQKVEFLVSFYNNEISEKSEIFDDQFSVERPDGSNFTLKIRSTKLEDSAMYFCASDTSGASSYNEQFFGPGTRLTVL.